The 14 T cell receptor beta chains below all came from one sample that was sequenced in a study of cytomegalovirus exposure and HLA in healthy donors. Primers: 60 Vbeta forward and 13 Jbeta reverse. Measured with immunoSEQ multiplex PCR; TCRdb has only the in-frame clones, and not every one. The sample yields under 150,000 clones, around 80% seen once. The source material was PBMCs. The source of these receptors is a man aged 18 to 29 in good health and CMV-seronegative.

The chain uses TRBV6-1 and TRBJ1-1; TRBD1 is a possible D gene (6 bases). The V gene's germline CDR1 is MNHNS and CDR2 SASEGT. This CDR3 contains 13 residues. V was pared by 10 bases and J by 1 base, with 13 bases between. The CDR3 nucleotides read TGTGCCATCCGGGACACACAGAACACTGAAGCTTTCTTT. This gives the protein CAIRDTQNTEAFF.

The rearrangement joins TRBV28 to TRBJ1-5; D may be TRBD1 (5 bases). The CDR3 is made up of 15 amino acids. Germline values: CDR1 MDHEN, CDR2 SYDVKM. The ends were cut back, 6 bases at V and 4 bases at J, with 16 bases in the middle. The CDR3 bases are TGTGCCAGCAGAGTAAGGGGAGGCGGAAATCAGCCCCAGCATTTT. Encoded protein: CASRVRGGGNQPQHF.

This CDR3 is CASSYRTGGRNEKLFF. The CDR3 bases are TGTGCCAGCAGTTATCGGACGGGGGGGAGAAATGAAAAACTGTTTTTT. The chain combines TRBV13 with TRBJ1-4, with a possible D match to TRBD1 (5 bases). The CDR3 consists of 16 residues. The germline V gene encodes CDR1 PRHDT and CDR2 FYEKMQ (reference sequence). V dropped 6 bases and J dropped 5 bases, with 19 bases sitting between them.

The chain combines TRBV15 with TRBJ1-2, with D uncertain. The ends were cut back, 0 bases at V and 2 bases at J, with 4 bases in the middle. The CDR3 has 13 residues. Germline V lookup: CDR1 LNHNV, CDR2 YYDKDF (reference sequence). The CDR3 DNA reads TGTGCCACCAGCAGAGAAAGCAACTATGGCTACACCTTC. Amino acid sequence: CATSRESNYGYTF.

In its sample, this clone is medium-sized. The chain couples TRBV5-1 to TRBJ2-2, with D possibly TRBD2 on 5 matching bases. This CDR3 spans 16 amino acids. With 4 bases removed from V and 4 bases from J, the gap between germline ends came to 17 bases. Germline CDR1 is SGHRS and CDR2 is YFSETQ. The CDR3, as DNA: TGCGCCAGCAGCGCACTAGACGCTCGGGGCACCGGGGAGCTGTTTTTT. Translated, it gives CASSALDARGTGELFF.

The CDR3 nucleotides read TGTGCCAGCAGCTTACGAGGGACAGGGGATATCACCGGGGAGCTGTTTTTT. Translating it yields CASSLRGTGDITGELFF. The genes are TRBV11-1 and TRBJ2-2; 10 bases agree with TRBD1. This CDR3 has 17 residues. The germline gives CDR1 SGHAT, CDR2 FQDESV (reference sequence). The V segment lost 2 bases and the J segment 4 bases; nucleotides outside the gene matches: 7.

The rearrangement uses TRBV11-2 and TRBJ1-2, with D possibly matching TRBD1 (6 bases). V lost 4 bases and J lost 4, with 16 bases in between. The CDR3 spans 15 residues. Per the germline V gene, CDR1 is SGHAT and CDR2 is FQNNGV. CDR3 residues: CASSSRVGGGYGYTF. The CDR3 nucleotides read TGTGCCAGCAGCTCTCGGGTAGGGGGGGGCTATGGCTACACCTTC.

V gene TRBV30 combines with J gene TRBJ1-2; D call uncertain. Germline V gene lookup returns CDR1 GTSNPN and CDR2 SVGIG (reference sequence). This CDR3 region has 14 residues. V lost 4 bases to trimming and J lost 0 bases, with 12 bases between them. The CDR3 loop is CAWTRGGSNYGYTF. In DNA form, the CDR3 reads TGTGCCTGGACCCGGGGAGGATCTAACTATGGCTACACCTTC. Together with reference TRBV30 and TRBJ1-2, the CDR3 gives the full variable domain: SQTIHQWPATLVQPVGSPLSLECTVEGTSNPNLYWYRQAAGRGLQLLFYSVGIGQISSEVPQNLSASRPQDRQFILSSKKLLLSDSGFYLCAWTRGGSNYGYTFGSGTRLTVV.

Only one count was recorded for this clone. The chain recombines TRBV11-2 with TRBJ2-3; 11 positions agree with TRBD2. V was clipped by 4 bases and J by 3 bases; unmatched bases: 9. From germline, CDR1 is SGHAT and CDR2 FQNNGV. The CDR3 runs 17 residues. The CDR3 is CASSSPLAGGPTDTQYF. The CDR3 DNA reads as TGTGCCAGCAGCTCTCCATTAGCGGGAGGGCCAACAGATACGCAGTATTTT.

The rearrangement joins TRBV4-1 to TRBJ2-1; TRBD2 matches at 11 bases. CDR1 and CDR2 from the germline V gene are MGHRA and YSYEKL. The trim removed 3 bases at V and 4 bases at J, leaving 5 bases unmatched. The CDR3 covers 16 residues. The CDR3 region has the DNA TGCGCCAGCAGCCAGCGCGGGACTAGCGGTTACAATGAGCAGTTCTTC. Translating gives CASSQRGTSGYNEQFF.

This sequence joins TRBV5-1 and TRBJ1-1; 8 nucleotides line up with TRBD1. The V gene end was trimmed by 4 bases and the J gene end by 4 bases; junction bases not matched to a gene: 6. Germline loops: CDR1 SGHRS, CDR2 YFSETQ. The CDR3 covers 14 residues. The CDR3 loop is CASSNGQGGTEAFF. The CDR3 coding sequence is TGCGCCAGCAGCAACGGACAGGGCGGCACTGAAGCTTTCTTT.

The chain couples TRBV9 to TRBJ2-1; D is uncertain. V was shortened by 0 bases and J by 10 bases, with 5 bases between the two germline ends. The CDR3 loop spans 11 amino acids. CDR1 SGDLS and CDR2 YYNGEE come from the germline V gene. The CDR3 coding sequence is TGTGCCAGCAGCGTAGGCAGAGAGCAGTTCTTC. Translated, it gives CASSVGREQFF.

A single count supports this clone. In nucleotides, the CDR3 is TGTGCCTGGAGTGCGACCGGGACTAGCGGTTACAATGAGCAGTTCTTC. This sequence encodes CAWSATGTSGYNEQFF. The rearrangement uses TRBV30 and TRBJ2-1, with TRBD2 matching 11 bases. This CDR3 is built from 16 residues. In germline, CDR1 is GTSNPN, CDR2 SVGIG (reference sequence). The V segment lost 1 base and the J segment 4 bases; nucleotides outside the gene matches: 6.

V and J are TRBV28 and TRBJ2-7; D possibly corresponds to TRBD2 (6 bases). Germline V gene sequence: CDR1 MDHEN, CDR2 SYDVKM. CDR3 length: 12 amino acids. Between the trimmed V and J ends, which lost 5 bases and 7 bases, there was a span of 12 bases. Written as DNA, the CDR3 is TGTGCCAGCAGTAGCGGGTCAATGGAGCAGTACTTC. Amino acids: CASSSGSMEQYF.